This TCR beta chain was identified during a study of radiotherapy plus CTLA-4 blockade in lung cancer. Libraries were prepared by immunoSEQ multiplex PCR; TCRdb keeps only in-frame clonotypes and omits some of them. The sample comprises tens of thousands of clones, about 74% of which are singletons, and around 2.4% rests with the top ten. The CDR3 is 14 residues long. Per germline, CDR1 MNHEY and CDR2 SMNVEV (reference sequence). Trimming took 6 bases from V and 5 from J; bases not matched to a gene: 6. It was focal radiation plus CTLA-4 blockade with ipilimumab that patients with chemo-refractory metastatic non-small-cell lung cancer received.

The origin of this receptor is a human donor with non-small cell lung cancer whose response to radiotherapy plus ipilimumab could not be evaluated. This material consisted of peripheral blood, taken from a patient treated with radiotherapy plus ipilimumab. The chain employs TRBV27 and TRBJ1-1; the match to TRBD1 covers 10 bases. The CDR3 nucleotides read TGTGCCAGCAGCCGACCGGGACAGGGGACTGAAGCTTTCTTT. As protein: CASSRPGQGTEAFF.